This T cell receptor beta chain emerged from a study of identical twins. Each cDNA held unique molecular identifiers, and template switching gave it a universal primer site. TCRdb re-called the 5' RACE reads with MiXCR, one entry per CDR3 protein. The top ten clones hold 3.5% to 5% of a sample with 200,000 to 250,000 distinct CDR3 sequences, more than 9.5% of them seen once. This clonotype was seen more than once but under ten times. Its cognate antigen is unknown. Germline assignment: CDR1 ENHRY and CDR2 SYGVKD. The CDR3 has 17 amino acids. V was clipped by 3 bases and J by 3 bases; unmatched bases: 11. The study, taken as a whole, reports: Researchers reported excess low generation probability among twin-shared out-of-frame alpha sequences. Cord blood beta clonotypes present at high abundance carried fewer insertions; no such pattern appeared in memory repertoires.

These data were likewise used in another study, on yellow fever vaccine responses in identical twins.

The chain recombines TRBV10-3 with TRBJ1-2, with 9 bases that match TRBD1. Sequenced sample: memory (CD45RO+) T cells sorted from blood. The sequence was obtained from a woman aged 18 to 35 in good health. As DNA, the CDR3 is TGTGCCATCAGTGATCTGGGACAGGGATGGTCGGACTATGGCTACACCTTC. It translates to CAISDLGQGWSDYGYTF.